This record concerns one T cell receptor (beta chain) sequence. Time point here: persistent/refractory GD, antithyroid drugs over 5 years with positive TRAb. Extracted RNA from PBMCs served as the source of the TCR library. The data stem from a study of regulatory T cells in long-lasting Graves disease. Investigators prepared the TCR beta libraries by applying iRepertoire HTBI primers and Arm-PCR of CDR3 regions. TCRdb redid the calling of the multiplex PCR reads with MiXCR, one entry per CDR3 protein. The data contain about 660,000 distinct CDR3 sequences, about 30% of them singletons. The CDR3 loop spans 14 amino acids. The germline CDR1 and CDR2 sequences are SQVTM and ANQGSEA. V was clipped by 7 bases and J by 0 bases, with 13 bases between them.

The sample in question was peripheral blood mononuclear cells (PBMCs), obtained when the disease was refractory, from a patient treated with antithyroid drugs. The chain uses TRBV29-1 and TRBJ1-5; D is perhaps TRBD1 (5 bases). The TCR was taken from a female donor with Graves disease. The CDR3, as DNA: TGCAGCGCTGATGGCGGGGGTAGCAATCAGCCCCAGCATTTT. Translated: CSADGGGSNQPQHF.